These 22 T cell receptor beta chains came from one sample sequenced in a study of metastatic and nonmetastatic thyroid tumors. Thyroid surgery took place with no prior treatment in any patient. TCRdb reanalyzed the PCR reads with MiXCR. The table has some 33,000 clones, around 7% seen once. What was sequenced was blood. The origin of the receptors is a female donor with papillary thyroid cancer or a benign thyroid nodule (not recorded which). Some clones in this sample may be carry-over from other donors' samples.

This clone was seen at least ten times. V usage is TRBV4-1 and J usage is TRBJ2-1, with a possible D match to TRBD1 (7 bases). This CDR3 is built from 16 residues. Trimming pared 1 base from V and 9 bases from J, leaving 19 bases between. CDR1 and CDR2 from the germline V gene are MGHRA and YSYEKL. The CDR3 region has the DNA TGCGCCAGCAGCCAAGGCCCGGCAGGGGGGTTGGGTGAGCAGTTCTTC. It codes for CASSQGPAGGLGEQFF.

This clone occurred many times. The genes are TRBV7-8 and TRBJ2-7; TRBD1 agrees at 8 bases. Germline V gene data show CDR1 as SGHVS and CDR2 as FQNEAQ. This CDR3 contains 15 residues. The V segment lost 1 base and the J segment 0 bases; nucleotides outside the gene matches: 2. The CDR3 region has the DNA TGTGCCAGCAGCTTAGGACAGGGGAACTCCTACGAGCAGTACTTC. Its protein product is CASSLGQGNSYEQYF. The full variable domain, its missing parts supplied by reference TRBV7-8 and TRBJ2-7, is GAGVSQSPRYKVAKRGQDVALRCDPISGHVSLFWYQQALGQGPEFLTYFQNEAQLDKSGLPSDRFFAERPEGSVSTLKIQRTQQEDSAVYLCASSLGQGNSYEQYFGPGTRLTVT.

Details on this clone: This may be a read error: a much more frequent sequence differs by one nucleotide. V gene TRBV7-3 combines with J gene TRBJ1-1; D is unresolved. The CDR3 is made up of 13 amino acids. CDR1 is SGHTA, CDR2 FQGTGA, per germline. Between the trimmed V and J ends, which lost 0 bases and 1 base, there was a span of 3 bases. CDR3 DNA: TGTGCCAGCAGCTTAACCTCGAACACTGAAGCTTTCTTT. Protein product: CASSLTSNTEAFF.

At least ten counts were recorded for this clone. The chain links TRBV28 to TRBJ2-7, with unresolved D. The CDR3 extends over 12 amino acids. Trimming pared 2 bases from V and 3 bases from J, leaving 5 bases between. The germline CDR1 and CDR2 sequences are MDHEN and SYDVKM. For the CDR3, the DNA is TGTGCCAGCAGTTTAATTTTCTACGAGCAGTACTTC. It translates to CASSLIFYEQYF. Using reference TRBV28 and TRBJ2-7 for the parts outside the CDR3, the full variable domain is DVKVTQSSRYLVKRTGEKVFLECVQDMDHENMFWYRQDPGLGLRLIYFSYDVKMKEKGDIPEGYSVSREKKERFSLILESASTNQTSMYLCASSLIFYEQYFGPGTRLTVT.

This clone has a count of ten or more. The chain combines TRBV19 with TRBJ2-1; D is ambiguous. The length of the CDR3 is 14 residues. V was pared by 10 bases and J by 0 bases, with 13 bases between. Germline V gene data show CDR1 as LNHDA and CDR2 as SQIVND (reference sequence). Here the CDR3 reads CATSHSSSYNEQFF. For the CDR3, the DNA is TGTGCCACCTCTCACAGCAGCTCCTACAATGAGCAGTTCTTC.

This clone was seen repeatedly, ten times or more. The chain carries TRBV12-3 or TRBV12-4 and TRBJ1-1; possibly TRBD1 for D (5 bases). The ends were cut back, 6 bases at V and 0 bases at J, with 11 bases in the middle. The CDR3 is made up of 14 amino acids. DNA for the CDR3: TGTGCCAGCAGCTACAGGAATTTGAACACTGAAGCTTTCTTT. Translated, it gives CASSYRNLNTEAFF.

At least ten counts were recorded for this clone. The gene calls are TRBV20-1 and TRBJ2-7; tentatively, D is TRBD2 (6 bases). This CDR3 is 16 amino acids long. V gave up 2 bases and J gave up 2 bases, with 19 bases separating them. Germline assignment: CDR1 DFQATT and CDR2 SNEGSKA (reference sequence). In DNA, the CDR3 is TGCAGTGCTAGAACCCTGCTCCTAGCGCGAACCTACGAGCAGTACTTC. This gives the protein CSARTLLLARTYEQYF.

This clone has ten or more counts. The gene calls are TRBV20-1 and TRBJ1-2, with TRBD1 as a possible D gene (5 bases). V was shortened by 5 bases and J by 4 bases, with 11 bases between the two germline ends. The CDR3 totals 12 residues. Germline values: CDR1 DFQATT, CDR2 SNEGSKA (reference sequence). This CDR3 reads CSASTGPYGYTF. The CDR3 coding sequence is TGCAGTGCTTCAACAGGACCCTATGGCTACACCTTC.

This clone was recorded at least ten times. The CDR3 reads CSARQAPNEQYF. CDR3 in DNA: TGCAGTGCTAGACAGGCCCCCAACGAGCAGTACTTC. The chain links TRBV20-1 to TRBJ2-7, with D uncertain. Trimming took 2 bases from V and 5 from J, leaving 10 bases between them. The germline V gene has CDR1 DFQATT and CDR2 SNEGSKA (reference sequence). This CDR3 contains 12 residues.

This clone was recorded many times. One junction end does not reproduce the germline sequence, and a read error may be involved. The V gene is TRBV7-7, the J gene TRBJ1-4, with no clear D. The CDR3 runs to 13 residues. Germline values: CDR1 SSHAT, CDR2 FNYEAQ (reference sequence). This chain's CDR3 is CASSLQANEKLFF. The CDR3 region has the DNA TGTGCTAGCAGCTTGCAGGCGAATGAAAAACTGTTTTTT.

The table lists this clone with many counts. The chain recombines TRBV5-1 with TRBJ2-1, with 8 bases fitting TRBD2. Looked up from germline, CDR1 is SGHRS and CDR2 is YFSETQ. The CDR3 consists of 17 residues. V lost 2 bases to trimming and J lost 4 bases; unmatched junction nucleotides: 11. CDR3 amino acids: CASSFQGLAGVYNEQFF. In DNA form, the CDR3 reads TGCGCCAGCAGCTTCCAGGGGCTAGCGGGCGTTTACAATGAGCAGTTCTTC.

This clone was seen repeatedly, ten times or more. The DNA of the CDR3 is TGCAGCGTTGAAGACTCCGGACTAGATGTTTTCGGCGAGCAGTACTTC. As protein: CSVEDSGLDVFGEQYF. The chain has TRBV29-1 and TRBJ2-7; 7 bases map to TRBD2. The junction had 14 bases not matched to a gene; V was cut back by 0 bases and J by 6 bases. Germline values: CDR1 SQVTM, CDR2 ANQGSEA. The CDR3 runs to 16 residues.

The chain recombines TRBV20-1 with TRBJ1-1; no definite D call. V was clipped by 0 bases and J by 12 bases, with 11 bases between them. The CDR3 loop spans 11 amino acids. The germline V gene encodes CDR1 DFQATT and CDR2 SNEGSKA (reference sequence). The DNA of the CDR3 is TGCAGTGCTAGAGAATCGGGCGACACTTTCTTT. This encodes CSARESGDTFF.

This clone was found many times. The rearrangement links TRBV4-3 to TRBJ1-3, with a tentative D call TRBD1 (6 bases). This CDR3 comprises 17 residues. CDR1 and CDR2 (germline): LGHNA, YSLEER. Trimming removed 4 bases from V and 3 bases from J, with 19 bases in between. CDR3 loop: CASSPLRRQVGGNTIYF. The CDR3 DNA sequence: TGCGCCAGCAGCCCACTACGCCGACAGGTTGGTGGAAACACCATATATTTT.

This clone was detected ten times or more. The V and J genes are TRBV28 and TRBJ2-1, with TRBD1 matching 9 bases. V trimming: 5 bases; J trimming: 9 bases; junction bases outside the gene matches: 11. CDR3 size: 15 residues. Germline CDR1 and CDR2: MDHEN and SYDVKM. In nucleotides, the CDR3 is TGTGCCAGCAGTGCCGGGACAGGGCTCGGGGTTGAGCAGTTCTTC. Its protein product is CASSAGTGLGVEQFF.

This clone was detected many times. The chain employs TRBV6-2 or TRBV6-3 and TRBJ1-1; D is ambiguous. Between the trimmed V and J ends, which lost 2 bases and 4 bases, there was a span of 14 bases. The CDR3 runs to 15 residues. CDR1 and CDR2 from the germline V gene are MNHEY and SVGEGT. CDR3 DNA: TGTGCCAGCAGTTACGGGCGGAAGAGGAGCACTGAAGCTTTCTTT. Amino acids: CASSYGRKRSTEAFF.

This clone has ten or more counts. This chain connects TRBV5-4 to TRBJ1-2, with 11 bases identical to TRBD1. CDR1 and CDR2 (germline): SGHNT, YYREEE (reference sequence). This CDR3 region has 12 residues. Losses at the gene ends were 4 bases for V and 13 bases for J; bases not matched to a gene: 6. The CDR3: CASSLGQGASTF. The CDR3 region has the DNA TGTGCCAGCAGCCTCGGACAGGGGGCGAGCACCTTC.

This clone occurred many times. The V call is TRBV5-1, the J call TRBJ2-7; 8 bases match TRBD1. Germline CDR1 reads SGHRS; CDR2 reads YFSETQ. There are 14 residues in the CDR3. Unmatched junction bases numbered 6, after V lost 4 bases and J lost 3 bases. The CDR3 protein is CASSRGQAYYEQYF. DNA for the CDR3: TGCGCCAGCAGCCGGGGACAGGCGTACTACGAGCAGTACTTC.

This clone was observed many times. This sequence joins TRBV4-1 and TRBJ1-4; maybe TRBD1 (5 bases). V dropped 2 bases and J dropped 8 bases, with 9 bases sitting between them. This CDR3 has 13 amino acids. Germline lookup yields CDR1 MGHRA and CDR2 YSYEKL. The CDR3 DNA reads TGCGCCAGCAGCCAATACCGGGGCGAAAAACTGTTTTTT. This translates into CASSQYRGEKLFF.

This clone was picked up many times. The CDR3 protein is CASSLNPGGVSEAFF. CDR3 DNA sequence: TGTGCCAGCAGCCTCAATCCCGGGGGGGTTTCTGAAGCTTTCTTT. The chain employs TRBV7-2 and TRBJ1-1; possibly TRBD1 for D (5 bases). The CDR3 has 15 residues. V dropped 5 bases and J dropped 6 bases, with 19 bases sitting between them. Germline V gene sequence: CDR1 SGHTA, CDR2 FQGNSA.

This clone was seen at least ten times. The V and J genes are TRBV9 and TRBJ1-4; unclear D gene. Germline V gene data show CDR1 as SGDLS and CDR2 as YYNGEE. The CDR3 totals 14 residues. V was clipped by 0 bases and J by 3 bases, with 6 bases between them. The CDR3 coding sequence is TGTGCCAGCAGCGTAGTCAGGCCTAATGAAAAACTGTTTTTT. It yields the protein CASSVVRPNEKLFF. Filled out from reference TRBV9 and TRBJ1-4, the complete variable domain reads DSGVTQTPKHLITATGQRVTLRCSPRSGDLSVYWYQQSLDQGLQFLIQYYNGEERAKGNILERFSAQQFPDLHSELNLSSLELGDSALYFCASSVVRPNEKLFFGSGTQLSVL.

This clone was seen repeatedly, ten times or more. The chain uses TRBV30 and TRBJ2-1; perhaps TRBD1 as D (5 bases). Trimming stripped 1 base from V and 15 bases from J, with 13 bases between. The germline V gene has CDR1 GTSNPN and CDR2 SVGIG (reference sequence). CDR3 size: 11 residues. CDR3 protein: CAWSARVVMFF. The CDR3 nucleotides read TGTGCCTGGAGTGCCAGGGTCGTCATGTTCTTC.